The rows below give T cell receptor beta chains drawn from one sample of a study of blood T cell dynamics during melanoma immunotherapy. Only in-frame clones appear in the TCRdb table, and some are missing; sequencing was by immunoSEQ multiplex PCR. This sample has over 10,000 clones; 65% to 85% occur once, and the top ten carry roughly 9%. Specimen: blood, collected from a patient treated with checkpoint blockade. The source of these receptors is a human donor with melanoma. The CDR3 runs from the conserved cysteine through the conserved F or W. The D gene is left open where the match is weak. Part of the rows lack a size; the others show once, few, many or a class for expanded clones.

j_gene: TRBJ1-6; d_gene: .; v_gene: TRBV2; abundance: .; CDR3nt: TGTGCCAGCGCTTTTGAGACAGAGTTTAATTCACCCCTCCACTTT; CDR3aa: CASAFETEFNSPLHF
j_gene: TRBJ1-1; d_gene: .; v_gene: TRBV10-3; abundance: .; CDR3nt: TGTGCCATCAGTGAGTCCATGGAGAACACTGAAGCTTTCTTT; CDR3aa: CAISESMENTEAFF
j_gene: TRBJ2-4; d_gene: TRBD1; v_gene: TRBV2; abundance: .; CDR3nt: TGTGCCAGCAGTGAAGAACAGGGGTACATTCAGTACTTC; CDR3aa: CASSEEQGYIQYF
j_gene: TRBJ1-1; d_gene: .; v_gene: TRBV30; abundance: once; CDR3nt: TGTGCCTGGAGTCCTGACGGGGTAAACACTGAAGCTTTCTTT; CDR3aa: CAWSPDGVNTEAFF
j_gene: TRBJ1-2; d_gene: TRBD1; v_gene: TRBV28; abundance: once; CDR3nt: TGTGCCAGCAGCTCTCCCGGCGAGGGGGCTCGTGGCTACACCTTC; CDR3aa: CASSSPGEGARGYTF
j_gene: TRBJ1-1; d_gene: .; v_gene: TRBV11-2; abundance: .; CDR3nt: TGTGCCAGCAGCTTAGATCCCGGGGGCGCTGAAGCTTTCTTT; CDR3aa: CASSLDPGGAEAFF
j_gene: TRBJ1-4; d_gene: TRBD1; v_gene: TRBV7-2; abundance: .; CDR3nt: TGTGCCAGCAGCTCCTCGGGACAGGGGGTTGAAAAACTGTTTTTT; CDR3aa: CASSSSGQGVEKLFF
j_gene: TRBJ1-1; d_gene: .; v_gene: TRBV6-1; abundance: .; CDR3nt: TGTGCCAGCAGCCTCGGGGGACCGAACACTGAAGCTTTCTTT; CDR3aa: CASSLGGPNTEAFF
j_gene: TRBJ2-7; d_gene: TRBD1; v_gene: TRBV13; abundance: .; CDR3nt: TGTGCCAGCAGCTTAGGCCTCGCAGGGGGAGACGGCTCCTACGAGCAGTACTTC; CDR3aa: CASSLGLAGGDGSYEQYF
j_gene: TRBJ2-5; d_gene: .; v_gene: TRBV9; abundance: .; CDR3nt: TGTGCCAGCAGCGCTGGGAGCACCCAGTACTTC; CDR3aa: CASSAGSTQYF
j_gene: TRBJ1-5; d_gene: .; v_gene: TRBV19; abundance: .; CDR3nt: TGTGCCAGTAGTTCCCGGACGGAGATTAGCAATCAGCCCCAGCATTTT; CDR3aa: CASSSRTEISNQPQHF
j_gene: TRBJ2-5; d_gene: TRBD1; v_gene: TRBV29-1; abundance: .; CDR3nt: TGCAGCGCAACAGGGGTTAAAGAGACCCAGTACTTC; CDR3aa: CSATGVKETQYF
j_gene: TRBJ2-7; d_gene: .; v_gene: TRBV10-3; abundance: .; CDR3nt: TGTGCCATCAGTGAGTCTGGACTCATCGAGCAGTACTTC; CDR3aa: CAISESGLIEQYF
j_gene: TRBJ2-1; d_gene: .; v_gene: TRBV27; abundance: .; CDR3nt: TGTGCCAGCAGTTTATACGGGACCTACAATGAGCAGTTCTTC; CDR3aa: CASSLYGTYNEQFF
j_gene: TRBJ2-3; d_gene: .; v_gene: TRBV7-8; abundance: .; CDR3nt: TGTGCCAGCAGCTTAGGGACGGCGGGAGATACGCAGTATTTT; CDR3aa: CASSLGTAGDTQYF
j_gene: TRBJ2-6; d_gene: TRBD1; v_gene: TRBV5-1; abundance: .; CDR3nt: TGCGCCAGCAGCACAGGGGCAGGGGCCAACGTCCTGACTTTC; CDR3aa: CASSTGAGANVLTF
j_gene: TRBJ2-7; d_gene: .; v_gene: TRBV7-9; abundance: .; CDR3nt: TGTGCCAGCAGCGCGGCAGCTCCGTACGAGCAGTACTTC; CDR3aa: CASSAAAPYEQYF
j_gene: TRBJ2-5; d_gene: TRBD2; v_gene: TRBV9; abundance: .; CDR3nt: TGTGCCAGCAGCGTAGCGGCGGGGGGGGAGACCCAGTACTTC; CDR3aa: CASSVAAGGETQYF
j_gene: TRBJ2-7; d_gene: TRBD2; v_gene: TRBV7-2; abundance: .; CDR3nt: TGTGCCAGCAGCTCGGGGACTAGCGGGCGCTACGAGCAGTACTTC; CDR3aa: CASSSGTSGRYEQYF
j_gene: TRBJ1-1; d_gene: .; v_gene: TRBV4-1; abundance: .; CDR3nt: TGCGCCAGCAGCCAACCCACAGGGCCCGCTTTGAACACTGAAGCTTTCTTT; CDR3aa: CASSQPTGPALNTEAFF
j_gene: TRBJ2-3; d_gene: TRBD2; v_gene: TRBV30; abundance: .; CDR3nt: TGTGCCTGGACGGCGGGGCGGGAGACAGATACGCAGTATTTT; CDR3aa: CAWTAGRETDTQYF
j_gene: TRBJ1-1; d_gene: TRBD1; v_gene: TRBV6-1; abundance: .; CDR3nt: TGTGCCAGCAGCGTTGACAGGGACACTGAAGCTTTCTTT; CDR3aa: CASSVDRDTEAFF
j_gene: TRBJ2-3; d_gene: .; v_gene: TRBV7-9; abundance: .; CDR3nt: TGTGCCAGCAGCGACCGGGAATTAGATACGCAGTATTTT; CDR3aa: CASSDRELDTQYF